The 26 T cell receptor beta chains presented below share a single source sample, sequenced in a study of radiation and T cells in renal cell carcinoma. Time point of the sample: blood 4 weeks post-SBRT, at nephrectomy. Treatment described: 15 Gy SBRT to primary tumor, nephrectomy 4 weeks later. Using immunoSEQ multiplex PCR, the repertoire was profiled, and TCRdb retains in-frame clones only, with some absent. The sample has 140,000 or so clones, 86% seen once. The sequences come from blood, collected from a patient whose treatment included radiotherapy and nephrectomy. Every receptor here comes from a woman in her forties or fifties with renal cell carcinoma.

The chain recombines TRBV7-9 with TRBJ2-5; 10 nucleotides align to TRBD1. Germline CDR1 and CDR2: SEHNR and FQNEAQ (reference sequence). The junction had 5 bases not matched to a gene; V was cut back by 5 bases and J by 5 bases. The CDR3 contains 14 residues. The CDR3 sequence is CASSPTGGRETQYF. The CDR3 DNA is TGTGCCAGCAGCCCGACAGGGGGCCGCGAGACCCAGTACTTC.

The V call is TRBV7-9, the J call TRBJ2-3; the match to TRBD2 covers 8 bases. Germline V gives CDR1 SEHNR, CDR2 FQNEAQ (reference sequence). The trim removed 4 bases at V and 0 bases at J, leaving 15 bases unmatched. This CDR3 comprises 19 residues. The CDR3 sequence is CASSSPPGGGGSSTDTQYF. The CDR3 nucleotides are TGTGCCAGCAGCTCGCCCCCTGGGGGCGGGGGGTCTAGCACAGATACGCAGTATTTT.

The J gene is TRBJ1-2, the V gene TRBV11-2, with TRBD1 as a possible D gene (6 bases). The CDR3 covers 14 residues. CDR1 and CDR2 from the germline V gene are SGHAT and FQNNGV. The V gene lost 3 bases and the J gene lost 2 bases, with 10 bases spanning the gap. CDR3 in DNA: TGTGCCAGCAGCTTCCCAGGGGTGAACTATGGCTACACCTTC. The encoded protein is CASSFPGVNYGYTF.

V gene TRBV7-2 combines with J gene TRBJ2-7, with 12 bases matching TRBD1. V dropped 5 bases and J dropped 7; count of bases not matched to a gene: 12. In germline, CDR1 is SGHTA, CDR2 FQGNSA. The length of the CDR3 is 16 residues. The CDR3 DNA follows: TGTGCCAGCAGCCCCCACCCGGGACAGGGGGCGAGGGAGCAGTACTTC. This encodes CASSPHPGQGAREQYF.

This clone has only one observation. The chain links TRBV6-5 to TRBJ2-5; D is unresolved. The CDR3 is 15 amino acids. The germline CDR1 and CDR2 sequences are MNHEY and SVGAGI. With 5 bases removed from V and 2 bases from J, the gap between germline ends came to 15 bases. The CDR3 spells CASSNTRSPQETQYF. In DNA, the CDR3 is TGTGCCAGCAGTAACACAAGATCACCACAAGAGACCCAGTACTTC.

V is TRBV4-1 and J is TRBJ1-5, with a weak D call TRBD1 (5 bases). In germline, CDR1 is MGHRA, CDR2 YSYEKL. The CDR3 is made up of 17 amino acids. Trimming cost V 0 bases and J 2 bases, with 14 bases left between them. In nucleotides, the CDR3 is TGCGCCAGCAGCCAAGATGGGGGGGTGGGAGGCAATCAGCCCCAGCATTTT. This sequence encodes CASSQDGGVGGNQPQHF.

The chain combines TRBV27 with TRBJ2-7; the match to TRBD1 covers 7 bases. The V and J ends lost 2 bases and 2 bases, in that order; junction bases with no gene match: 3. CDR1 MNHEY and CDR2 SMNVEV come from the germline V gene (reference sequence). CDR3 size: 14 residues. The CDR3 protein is CASSLPGTAYEQYF. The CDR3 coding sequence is TGTGCCAGCAGTTTACCCGGGACAGCCTACGAGCAGTACTTC.

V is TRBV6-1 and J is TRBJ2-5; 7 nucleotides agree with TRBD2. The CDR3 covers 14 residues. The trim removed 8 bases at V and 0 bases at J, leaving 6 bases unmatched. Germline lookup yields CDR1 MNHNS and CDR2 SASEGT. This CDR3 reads CASGGRGYQETQYF. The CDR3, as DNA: TGTGCCAGCGGCGGGCGGGGGTACCAAGAGACCCAGTACTTC.

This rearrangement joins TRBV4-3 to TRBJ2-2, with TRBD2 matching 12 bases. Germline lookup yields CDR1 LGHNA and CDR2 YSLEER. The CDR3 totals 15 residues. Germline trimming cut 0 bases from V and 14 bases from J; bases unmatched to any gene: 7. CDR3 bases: TGCGCCAGCAGCCAAGAGGCGACTAGCGGGGGCAAACTGTTTTTT. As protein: CASSQEATSGGKLFF.

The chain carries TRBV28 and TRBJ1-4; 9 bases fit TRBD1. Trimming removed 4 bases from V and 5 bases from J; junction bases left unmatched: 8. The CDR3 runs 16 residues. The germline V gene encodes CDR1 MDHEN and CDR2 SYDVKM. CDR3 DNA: TGTGCCAGCAGTTACCCCACAGGGGGCTTAAATGAAAAACTGTTTTTT. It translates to CASSYPTGGLNEKLFF. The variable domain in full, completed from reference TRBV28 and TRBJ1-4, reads DVKVTQSSRYLVKRTGEKVFLECVQDMDHENMFWYRQDPGLGLRLIYFSYDVKMKEKGDIPEGYSVSREKKERFSLILESASTNQTSMYLCASSYPTGGLNEKLFFGSGTQLSVL.

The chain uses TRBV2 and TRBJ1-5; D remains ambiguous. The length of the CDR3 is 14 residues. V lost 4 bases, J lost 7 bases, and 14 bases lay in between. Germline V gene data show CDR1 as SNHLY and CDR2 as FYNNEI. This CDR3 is CASSAAILGQPQHF. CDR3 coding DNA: TGTGCCAGCAGTGCGGCTATATTAGGACAGCCCCAGCATTTT.

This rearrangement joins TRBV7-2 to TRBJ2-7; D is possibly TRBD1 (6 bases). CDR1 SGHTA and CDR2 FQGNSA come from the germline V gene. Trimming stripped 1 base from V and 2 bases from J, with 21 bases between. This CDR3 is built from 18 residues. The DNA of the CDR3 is TGTGCCAGCAGCTTAGACGTCTGGGGGCAGGGTAGCGCCTACGAGCAGTACTTC. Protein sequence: CASSLDVWGQGSAYEQYF.

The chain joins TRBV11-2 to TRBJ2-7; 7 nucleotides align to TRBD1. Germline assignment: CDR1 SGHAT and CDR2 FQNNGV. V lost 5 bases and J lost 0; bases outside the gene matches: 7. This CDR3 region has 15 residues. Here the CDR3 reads CASSTQGQISYEQYF. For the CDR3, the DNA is TGTGCCAGCAGCACCCAGGGACAGATCTCCTACGAGCAGTACTTC.

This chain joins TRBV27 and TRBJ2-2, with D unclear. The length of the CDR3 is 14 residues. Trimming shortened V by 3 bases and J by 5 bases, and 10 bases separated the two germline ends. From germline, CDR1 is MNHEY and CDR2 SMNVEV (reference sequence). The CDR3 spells CASSFISGTGELFF. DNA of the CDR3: TGTGCCAGCAGTTTTATCTCAGGTACCGGGGAGCTGTTTTTT.

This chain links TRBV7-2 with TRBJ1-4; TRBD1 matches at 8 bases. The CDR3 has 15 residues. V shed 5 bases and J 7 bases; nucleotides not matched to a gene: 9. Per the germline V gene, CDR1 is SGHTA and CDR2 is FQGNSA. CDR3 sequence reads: CASSPGAGGSEKLFF. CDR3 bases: TGTGCCAGCAGCCCCGGGGCAGGGGGCTCTGAAAAACTGTTTTTT.

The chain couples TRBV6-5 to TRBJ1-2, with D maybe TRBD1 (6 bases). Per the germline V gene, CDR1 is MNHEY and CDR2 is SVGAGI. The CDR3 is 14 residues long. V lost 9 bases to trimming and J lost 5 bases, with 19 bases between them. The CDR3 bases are TGTGCCAGTTTAACCGCCAGGGGTTCGTATGGCTACACCTTC. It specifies CASLTARGSYGYTF.

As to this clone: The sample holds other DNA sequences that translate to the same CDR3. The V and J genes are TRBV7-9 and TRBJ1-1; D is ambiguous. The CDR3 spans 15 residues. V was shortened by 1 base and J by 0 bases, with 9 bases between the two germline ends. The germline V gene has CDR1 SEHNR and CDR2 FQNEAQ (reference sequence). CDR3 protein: CASSLGGEVNTEAFF. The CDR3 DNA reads TGTGCCAGCAGCTTAGGCGGGGAGGTGAACACTGAAGCTTTCTTT.

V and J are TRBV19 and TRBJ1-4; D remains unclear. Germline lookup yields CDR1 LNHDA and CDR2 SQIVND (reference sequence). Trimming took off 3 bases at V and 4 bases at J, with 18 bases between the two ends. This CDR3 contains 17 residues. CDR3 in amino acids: CASSILPKSSNNEKLFF. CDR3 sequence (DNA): TGTGCCAGTAGTATCCTCCCTAAATCGTCTAATAATGAAAAACTGTTTTTT.

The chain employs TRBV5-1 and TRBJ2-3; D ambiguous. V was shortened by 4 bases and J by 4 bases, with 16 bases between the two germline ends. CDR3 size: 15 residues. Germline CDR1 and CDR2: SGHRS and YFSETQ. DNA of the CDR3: TGCGCCAGCAGCGTGTTCGGGTATTCGGCAGATACGCAGTATTTT. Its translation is CASSVFGYSADTQYF.

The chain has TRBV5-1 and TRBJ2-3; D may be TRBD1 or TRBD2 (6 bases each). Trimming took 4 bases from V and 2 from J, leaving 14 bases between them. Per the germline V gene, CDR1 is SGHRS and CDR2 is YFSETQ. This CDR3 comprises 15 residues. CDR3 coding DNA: TGCGCCAGCAGCCGCGGAGGGGGGAACACAGATACGCAGTATTTT. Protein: CASSRGGGNTDTQYF.

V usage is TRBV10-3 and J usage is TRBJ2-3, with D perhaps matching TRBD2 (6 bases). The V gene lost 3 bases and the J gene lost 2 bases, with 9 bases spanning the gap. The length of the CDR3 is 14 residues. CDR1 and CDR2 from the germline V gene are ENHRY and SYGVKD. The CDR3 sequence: CAISDRGLTDTQYF. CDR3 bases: TGTGCCATCAGTGATCGGGGACTCACAGATACGCAGTATTTT.

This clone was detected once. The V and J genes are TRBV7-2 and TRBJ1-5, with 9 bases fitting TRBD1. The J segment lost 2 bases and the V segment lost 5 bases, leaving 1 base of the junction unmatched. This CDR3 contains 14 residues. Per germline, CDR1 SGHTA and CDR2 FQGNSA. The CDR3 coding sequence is TGTGCCAGCAGCCGGACAGGGGGCAATCAGCCCCAGCATTTT. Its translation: CASSRTGGNQPQHF.

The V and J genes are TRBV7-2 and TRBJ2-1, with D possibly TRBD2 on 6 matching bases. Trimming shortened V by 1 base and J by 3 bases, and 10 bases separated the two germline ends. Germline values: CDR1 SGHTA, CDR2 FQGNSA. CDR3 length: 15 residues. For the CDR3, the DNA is TGTGCCAGCAGCTTAGTGGGACTTGTCTACAATGAGCAGTTCTTC. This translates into CASSLVGLVYNEQFF.

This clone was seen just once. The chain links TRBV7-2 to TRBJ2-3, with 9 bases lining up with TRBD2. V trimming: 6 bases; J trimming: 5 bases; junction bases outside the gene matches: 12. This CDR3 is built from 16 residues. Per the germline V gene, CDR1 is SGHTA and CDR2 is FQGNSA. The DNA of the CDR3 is TGTGCCAGCAGAACACCGGGACTAGCAAGGGTAGATACGCAGTATTTT. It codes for CASRTPGLARVDTQYF.

CDR3: CASSLGTGVSYNEQFF. CDR3 nucleotide sequence: TGTGCCAGCAGCTTAGGGACAGGGGTTTCCTACAATGAGCAGTTCTTC. The chain couples TRBV7-2 to TRBJ2-1; 9 nucleotides align to TRBD1. The CDR3 spans 16 residues. The V gene's germline CDR1 is SGHTA and CDR2 FQGNSA. The trim removed 1 base at V and 1 base at J, leaving 2 bases unmatched.

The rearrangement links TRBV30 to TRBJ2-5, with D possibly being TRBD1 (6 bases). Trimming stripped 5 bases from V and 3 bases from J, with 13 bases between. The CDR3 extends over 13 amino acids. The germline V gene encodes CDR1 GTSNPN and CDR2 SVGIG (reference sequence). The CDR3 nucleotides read TGTGCCTGGCGGGACACGGACAAAGAGACCCAGTACTTC. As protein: CAWRDTDKETQYF.